A single count supports the clone carrying this TCR beta chain. Its cognate antigen is unknown. The sample originates from a study of T cells in Graves' hyperthyroidism and ophthalmopathy. On the study more broadly: At the time of initial diagnosis and before any treatment, peripheral blood was collected.

Study-level findings and limits: The authors' 13 V-J model separated ophthalmopathy from stable hyperthyroidism. Also found in blood were most expanded thyroid clonotypes above 0.001.

PBMCs were collected from an approximately 10 ml volume of fresh peripheral blood. Per the germline V gene, CDR1 is SEHNR and CDR2 is FQNEAQ (reference sequence). The CDR3 is made up of 15 amino acids. Losses at the gene ends were 7 bases for V and 0 bases for J; bases not matched to a gene: 9. Authors of the study amplified TCR beta CDR3 regions from RNA transcripts. The HTBI primer set served for first-round RT-PCR of the TCR CDR3. TCRdb passed the multiplex PCR reads through MiXCR, listing each CDR3 protein once. This sample has hundreds of thousands of distinct CDR3 sequences, with 38% found just once.

This receptor was obtained from a man younger than 30 with Graves' hyperthyroidism. This sequence joins TRBV7-9 and TRBJ2-7; 7 positions match TRBD2. The source material was blood. CDR3 coding DNA: TGTGCCAGCACTCCGGGGGGTAGCGGCTCCTACGAGCAGTACTTC. Translated: CASTPGGSGSYEQYF. The full variable domain, completed using reference TRBV7-9 and TRBJ2-7, is DTGVSQNPRHKITKRGQNVTFRCDPISEHNRLYWYRQTLGQGPEFLTYFQNEAQLEKSRLLSDRFSAERPKGSFSTLEIQRTEQGDSAMYLCASTPGGSGSYEQYFGPGTRLTVT.